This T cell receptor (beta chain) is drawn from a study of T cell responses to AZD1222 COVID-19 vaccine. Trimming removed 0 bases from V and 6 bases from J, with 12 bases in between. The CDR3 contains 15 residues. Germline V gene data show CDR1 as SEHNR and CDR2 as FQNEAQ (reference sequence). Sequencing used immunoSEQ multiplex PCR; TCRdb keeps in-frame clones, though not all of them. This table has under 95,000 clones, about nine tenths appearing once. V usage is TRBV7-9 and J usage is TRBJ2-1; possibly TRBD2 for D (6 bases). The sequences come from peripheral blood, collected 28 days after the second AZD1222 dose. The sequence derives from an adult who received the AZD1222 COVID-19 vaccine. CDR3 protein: CASSLAAGSGNEQFF. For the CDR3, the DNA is TGTGCCAGCAGCTTAGCGGCGGGTAGCGGCAATGAGCAGTTCTTC.